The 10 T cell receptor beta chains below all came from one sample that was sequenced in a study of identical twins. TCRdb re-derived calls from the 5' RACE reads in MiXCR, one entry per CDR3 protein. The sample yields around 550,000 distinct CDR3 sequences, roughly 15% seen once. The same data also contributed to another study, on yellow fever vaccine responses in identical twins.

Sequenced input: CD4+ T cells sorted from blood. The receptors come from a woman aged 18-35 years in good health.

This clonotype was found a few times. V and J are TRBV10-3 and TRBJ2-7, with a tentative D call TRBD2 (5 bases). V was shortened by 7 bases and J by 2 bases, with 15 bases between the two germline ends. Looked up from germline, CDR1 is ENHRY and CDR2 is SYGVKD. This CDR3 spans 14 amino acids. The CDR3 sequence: CAINPGPGAYEQYV. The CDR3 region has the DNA TGTGCCATCAATCCGGGTCCCGGGGCCTACGAGCAGTACGTC.

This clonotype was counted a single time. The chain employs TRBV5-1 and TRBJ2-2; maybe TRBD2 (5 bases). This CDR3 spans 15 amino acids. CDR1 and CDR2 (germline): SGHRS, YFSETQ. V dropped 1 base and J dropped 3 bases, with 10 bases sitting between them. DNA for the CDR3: TGCGCCAGCAGCTTGAGAGGGCCCCACACCGGGGAGCTGTTTTTT. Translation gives CASSLRGPHTGELFF.

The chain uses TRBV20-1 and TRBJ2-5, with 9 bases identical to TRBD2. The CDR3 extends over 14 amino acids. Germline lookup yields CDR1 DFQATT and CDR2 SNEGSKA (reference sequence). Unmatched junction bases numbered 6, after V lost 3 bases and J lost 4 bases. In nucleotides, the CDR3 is TGCAGTGCTAGGGTAGCGGGAGCGAGAGAGACCCAGTACTTC. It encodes CSARVAGARETQYF.

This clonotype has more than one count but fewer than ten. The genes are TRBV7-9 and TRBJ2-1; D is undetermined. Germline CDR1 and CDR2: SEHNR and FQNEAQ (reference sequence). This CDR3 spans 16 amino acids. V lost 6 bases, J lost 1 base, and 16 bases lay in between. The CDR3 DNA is TGTGCCAGCAGAAGCACGGACCTTCCTTCCTACAATGAGCAGTTCTTC. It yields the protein CASRSTDLPSYNEQFF.

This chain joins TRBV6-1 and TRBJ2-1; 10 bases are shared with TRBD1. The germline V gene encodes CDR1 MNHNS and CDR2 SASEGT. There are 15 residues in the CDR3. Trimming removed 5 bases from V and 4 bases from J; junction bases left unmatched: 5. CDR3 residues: CASSQRGQGYNEQFF. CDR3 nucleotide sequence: TGTGCCAGCAGTCAGAGGGGACAGGGGTACAATGAGCAGTTCTTC.

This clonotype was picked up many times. The CDR3 nucleotides read TGCAGTGCTAGACGCGGCGGACCGAACACTGAAGCTTTCTTT. It specifies CSARRGGPNTEAFF. The rearrangement joins TRBV20-1 to TRBJ1-1; the D is unclear. V was trimmed by 2 bases and J by 1 base, leaving 11 bases between them. The germline gives CDR1 DFQATT, CDR2 SNEGSKA (reference sequence). The CDR3 sequence is 14 residues long.

The CDR3 loop is CASSIGGLLRTDTQYF. Written as DNA, the CDR3 is TGTGCCAGTAGTATAGGGGGCCTCCTACGCACAGATACGCAGTATTTT. The gene calls are TRBV19 and TRBJ2-3; possibly TRBD1 for D (5 bases). The CDR3 has 16 amino acids. Germline V gene sequence: CDR1 LNHDA, CDR2 SQIVND (reference sequence). V shed 1 base and J shed 1 base, with 12 bases lying between them.

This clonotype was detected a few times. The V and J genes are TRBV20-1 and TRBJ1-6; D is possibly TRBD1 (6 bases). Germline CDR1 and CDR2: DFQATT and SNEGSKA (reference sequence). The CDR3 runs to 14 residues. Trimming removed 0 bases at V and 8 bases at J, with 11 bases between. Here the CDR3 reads CSARDDRRDSPLHF. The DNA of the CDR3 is TGCAGTGCTAGAGACGACAGGAGAGATTCACCCCTCCACTTT.

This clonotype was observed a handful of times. This CDR3 is CASSVPGQGDTGELFF. The CDR3 coding sequence is TGTGCCAGCAGCGTACCGGGACAGGGAGATACCGGGGAGCTGTTTTTT. The V gene is TRBV9, the J gene TRBJ2-2, with TRBD1 matching 9 bases. Germline-derived CDR1 and CDR2 are SGDLS and YYNGEE. The CDR3 is 16 residues long. V was clipped by 1 base and J by 5 bases; unmatched bases: 6.

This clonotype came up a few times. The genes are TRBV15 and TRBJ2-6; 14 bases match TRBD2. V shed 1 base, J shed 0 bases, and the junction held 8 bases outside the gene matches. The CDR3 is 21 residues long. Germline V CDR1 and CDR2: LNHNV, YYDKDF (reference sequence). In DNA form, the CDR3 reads TGTGCCACCAGCAGAGCGGGACTAGCGGGAGCCTACTACTCTGGGGCCAACGTCCTGACTTTC. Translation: CATSRAGLAGAYYSGANVLTF.